These T cell receptor beta chains were read from a single sample in a study of beta chain features in type 1 diabetes. The data were produced by immunoSEQ multiplex PCR, yet TCRdb's version contains in-frame clones alone and is incomplete. The sample lists around 160,000 clones, 8% to 8.5% seen once, with under 0.65% in the top ten. Material for sequencing was central memory CD4+ T cells from blood. All receptors derive from a woman between 18 and 29 years old with type 1 diabetes. Both conserved end residues are part of each CDR3. A D gene is named only where the DNA matches it firmly. The size entry is marked missing in some rows and otherwise reads once, few, many or a size class.

D gene	clone size	J gene	V gene	CDR3 protein	CDR3 DNA
-	-	TRBJ1-2	TRBV6-6	CASGQLYGYTF	TGTGCCTCAGGACAGCTCTATGGCTACACCTTC
-	many	TRBJ2-3	TRBV11-2	CASSGLAFSTDTQYF	TGTGCCAGCAGCGGCCTAGCGTTTAGCACAGATACGCAGTATTTT
TRBD1	few	TRBJ1-1	TRBV6-5	CASRTGDGIDTEAFF	TGTGCCAGCAGGACAGGGGATGGCATTGACACTGAAGCTTTCTTT
-	few	TRBJ1-5	TRBV19	CASSIRGTQPQHF	TGTGCCAGTAGTATAAGGGGAACTCAGCCCCAGCATTTT
-	-	TRBJ2-3	TRBV5-5	CASSSALTSTDTQYF	TGTGCCAGCAGCAGCGCCCTAACTAGCACAGATACGCAGTATTTT
-	-	TRBJ1-2	TRBV18	CASSPAGSGYTF	TGTGCCAGCTCACCAGCAGGGTCTGGCTACACCTTC
-	few	TRBJ1-1	TRBV11-2	CASSPGQGTEAFF	TGTGCCAGCAGCCCGGGACAAGGCACTGAAGCTTTCTTT
TRBD1	-	TRBJ1-4	TRBV7-2	CASSLEGQYFGKLFF	TGTGCCAGCAGCTTGGAGGGACAGTATTTTGGAAAACTGTTTTTT
TRBD1	-	TRBJ1-6	TRBV5-1	CASSYDRGSNSPLHF	TGCGCCAGCAGCTATGACAGGGGCTCTAATTCACCCCTCCACTTT
TRBD1	-	TRBJ1-2	TRBV28	CASSPGGRNYGYTF	TGTGCCAGCAGCCCAGGGGGCAGAAACTATGGCTACACCTTC
-	-	TRBJ1-5	TRBV4-1	CASSRRPGGSNQPQHF	TGCGCCAGCAGCCGGCGGCCGGGGGGGTCAAATCAGCCCCAGCATTTT
TRBD2	few	TRBJ2-7	TRBV11-2	CASSLQRGPLEQYF	TGTGCCAGCAGCCTCCAGCGGGGGCCCCTCGAGCAGTACTTC
TRBD2	few	TRBJ2-1	TRBV11-2	CASSSERTSDEQFF	TGTGCCAGCAGTTCCGAACGGACTAGCGATGAGCAGTTCTTC
TRBD2	-	TRBJ2-1	TRBV11-2	CASSPGSGAYNEQFF	TGTGCCAGCAGCCCGGGTAGCGGGGCCTACAATGAGCAGTTCTTC
-	few	TRBJ2-2	TRBV7-3	CASSPGGIGTGELFF	TGTGCCAGCAGCCCAGGGGGGATCGGGACCGGGGAGCTGTTTTTT
TRBD1	-	TRBJ1-1	TRBV5-1	CASGGQDRGAFF	TGCGCCAGCGGCGGACAGGACCGAGGAGCTTTCTTT
TRBD1	-	TRBJ1-1	TRBV11-3	CASSLSRQGTEAFF	TGTGCCAGCAGCTTAAGCCGACAGGGCACTGAAGCTTTCTTT
TRBD2	-	TRBJ2-1	TRBV7-3	CASSWGGTYNEQFF	TGTGCCAGCAGCTGGGGAGGGACCTACAATGAGCAGTTCTTC
TRBD1	few	TRBJ1-1	TRBV5-1	CASSQGQGANTEAFF	TGCGCCAGCAGCCAAGGACAGGGGGCGAACACTGAAGCTTTCTTT
-	-	TRBJ1-1	TRBV28	CASSPAAITEAFF	TGTGCCAGCAGCCCGGCGGCGATCACTGAAGCTTTCTTT
TRBD1	-	TRBJ2-1	TRBV6-5	CASSFGGTGGRYEQFF	TGTGCCAGCAGTTTCGGCGGAACAGGGGGCCGATATGAGCAGTTCTTC
-	-	TRBJ2-1	TRBV19	CASSPGGLYEQFF	TGTGCCAGTTCTCCGGGGGGCCTCTATGAGCAGTTCTTC
TRBD2	-	TRBJ2-1	TRBV9	CASSPPGLVVGEQFF	TGTGCCAGCAGCCCGCCGGGACTAGTCGTAGGAGAGCAGTTCTTC
TRBD2	few	TRBJ2-7	TRBV6-1	CASSWGTSDNEQYF	TGTGCCAGCAGTTGGGGGACTAGCGATAACGAGCAGTACTTC
TRBD1	few	TRBJ1-1	TRBV7-3	CASSRGLPGQAGDTEAFF	TGTGCCAGCAGCCGAGGGCTTCCAGGACAGGCAGGGGACACTGAAGCTTTCTTT
TRBD2	-	TRBJ2-5	TRBV4-3	CASSQDVPSGGAGETQYF	TGCGCCAGCAGCCAAGATGTCCCTAGCGGGGGGGCCGGCGAGACCCAGTACTTC
TRBD2	few	TRBJ2-1	TRBV10-3	CAIRMTSGGDNEQFF	TGTGCCATCAGGATGACTAGCGGGGGGGACAATGAGCAGTTCTTC